This TCR beta chain was found in a study of cytomegalovirus exposure and HLA in healthy donors. The study, taken as a whole, reports: Cytomegalovirus association was assigned to approximately 160 TCR beta chains. The TCR clusters that emerged in the first cohort tended, a later analysis found, to co-occur in the 110 or so validation repertoires.

On this clone: The antigen remains unidentified.

The method was immunoSEQ multiplex PCR; TCRdb's version includes in-frame clones alone and lacks a portion of them. The table has more than 95,000 clones, approximately 91% seen once; the top ten hold around 4.5%. This CDR3 is built from 13 residues. Per the germline V gene, CDR1 is MNHNS and CDR2 is SASEGT. V lost 2 bases to trimming and J lost 8 bases, with 9 bases between them. Source material: PBMCs. This sequence originates from a man between 18 and 35 years old in good health and CMV-seropositive. The V call is TRBV6-1, the J call TRBJ2-2, with a weak D call TRBD2 (5 bases). CDR3 residues: CASSERGLGELFF. CDR3 nucleotides: TGTGCCAGCAGTGAAAGAGGGTTAGGGGAGCTGTTTTTT.